These T cell receptor beta chains were read from a single sample in a study of blood T cell repertoires in COVID-19. Assay used: immunoSEQ multiplex PCR; TCRdb lists only in-frame clones, some missing. In the table there are around 47,000 clones, about four fifths of which are singletons. Sequencing was performed on peripheral blood. The receptors originated from a man aged 65-85 years with active COVID-19. CDR3s include the opening cysteine and the closing phenylalanine or tryptophan. The order of the fields is D gene, V gene, clone size, J gene, CDR3 DNA, CDR3 protein. The D gene is left open where the match is weak. Expanded clones are given a class, and other clones once, few, many or no size at all.

d_gene: .
v_gene: TRBV2
abundance: .
j_gene: TRBJ2-5
CDR3nt: TGTGCCAGCAGTGAAGCGCTTCGGGTCCAGTACTTC
CDR3aa: CASSEALRVQYF

d_gene: TRBD1
v_gene: TRBV18
abundance: .
j_gene: TRBJ2-5
CDR3nt: TGTGCCAGCTCACGGGGACAGGGGGGCCAAGAGACCCAGTACTTC
CDR3aa: CASSRGQGGQETQYF

d_gene: TRBD1
v_gene: TRBV3-1/TRBV3-2
abundance: .
j_gene: TRBJ2-7
CDR3nt: TGTGCCAGCAGCCAAGATCCAGGGGGCGACGAGCAGTACTTC
CDR3aa: CASSQDPGGDEQYF

d_gene: .
v_gene: TRBV4-1
abundance: .
j_gene: TRBJ1-1
CDR3nt: TGCGCCAGCAGCCAAGGTTGGGACAATTGGGACACTGAAGCTTTCTTT
CDR3aa: CASSQGWDNWDTEAFF

d_gene: .
v_gene: TRBV2
abundance: .
j_gene: TRBJ2-2
CDR3nt: TGTGCCAGCACCCCCCGGGATAAGGGGGACACCGGGGAGCTGTTTTTT
CDR3aa: CASTPRDKGDTGELFF

d_gene: TRBD1
v_gene: TRBV5-5
abundance: .
j_gene: TRBJ1-5
CDR3nt: TGTGCCAGCAGCTACTCCTTGAGGACAGGGTACAATCAGCCCCAGCATTTT
CDR3aa: CASSYSLRTGYNQPQHF

d_gene: TRBD2
v_gene: TRBV4-1
abundance: .
j_gene: TRBJ2-1
CDR3nt: TGCGCCAGCAGCAAGGGACTAGCGGGGGGAAGCTCCTACAATGAGCAGTTCTTC
CDR3aa: CASSKGLAGGSSYNEQFF

d_gene: .
v_gene: TRBV7-6
abundance: .
j_gene: TRBJ1-4
CDR3nt: TGTGCCAGCAGCTCTGGGACAAGGCCCAGAGGGAAACTGTTTTTT
CDR3aa: CASSSGTRPRGKLFF

d_gene: .
v_gene: TRBV19
abundance: .
j_gene: TRBJ1-5
CDR3nt: TGTGCCAGTACCCCGGGGGGGAGCAATCAGCCCCAGCATTTT
CDR3aa: CASTPGGSNQPQHF

d_gene: .
v_gene: TRBV9
abundance: .
j_gene: TRBJ2-7
CDR3nt: TGTGCCAGCAGCCCTAGAGGGGGGGGATCCTACGAGCAGTACTTC
CDR3aa: CASSPRGGGSYEQYF

d_gene: .
v_gene: TRBV18
abundance: .
j_gene: TRBJ1-2
CDR3nt: TGTGCCAGCTCACCGACAGGCGGCTATGGCTACACCTTC
CDR3aa: CASSPTGGYGYTF

d_gene: TRBD2
v_gene: TRBV14
abundance: .
j_gene: TRBJ2-1
CDR3nt: TGTGCCAGCACGGGTGGATCGGGGGGCTCCTACAATGAGCAGTTCTTC
CDR3aa: CASTGGSGGSYNEQFF

d_gene: .
v_gene: TRBV4-3
abundance: .
j_gene: TRBJ1-6
CDR3nt: TGCGCCAGCAGCCGAAGCGTTACCGCATCGTCCCTCCACTTT
CDR3aa: CASSRSVTASSLHF

d_gene: TRBD1
v_gene: TRBV25-1
abundance: few
j_gene: TRBJ1-1
CDR3nt: TGTGCCAGCAGACCGACAGGGAACGCCGGTGAAGCTTTCTTT
CDR3aa: CASRPTGNAGEAFF

d_gene: TRBD1
v_gene: TRBV5-4
abundance: .
j_gene: TRBJ1-5
CDR3nt: TGTGCCAGCAGCTTGGGAGGGGGCGCGGATCAGCCCCAGCATTTT
CDR3aa: CASSLGGGADQPQHF

d_gene: .
v_gene: TRBV2
abundance: .
j_gene: TRBJ2-1
CDR3nt: TGTGCCAGCTCGGGGTTAAATGAGCAGTTCTTC
CDR3aa: CASSGLNEQFF

d_gene: TRBD2
v_gene: TRBV27
abundance: once
j_gene: TRBJ2-2
CDR3nt: TGTGCCAGCAGGGCGGGGGTCCCCGGGGAGCTGTTTTTT
CDR3aa: CASRAGVPGELFF

d_gene: .
v_gene: TRBV7-3
abundance: .
j_gene: TRBJ2-2
CDR3nt: TGTGCCAGCAGTGGGCAGACCACCGGGGAGCTGTTTTTT
CDR3aa: CASSGQTTGELFF

d_gene: .
v_gene: TRBV5-1
abundance: few
j_gene: TRBJ1-4
CDR3nt: TGCGCCAGCAGCTTTACTCACGCGGGGGGTGGCGAAAAACTGTTTTTT
CDR3aa: CASSFTHAGGGEKLFF

d_gene: .
v_gene: TRBV2
abundance: .
j_gene: TRBJ1-2
CDR3nt: TGTGCCAGCAGTGGAGGGCTTAACTATGGCTACACCTTC
CDR3aa: CASSGGLNYGYTF

d_gene: .
v_gene: TRBV4-3
abundance: .
j_gene: TRBJ2-7
CDR3nt: TGCGCCAGCAGCCAAGATCGGAGCCCGGGGACTGCTTACGAGCAGTACTTC
CDR3aa: CASSQDRSPGTAYEQYF

d_gene: .
v_gene: TRBV20-1
abundance: .
j_gene: TRBJ1-5
CDR3nt: TGCAGTGCTAGTTCAACAGTCAATCAGCCCCAGCATTTT
CDR3aa: CSASSTVNQPQHF

d_gene: TRBD1
v_gene: TRBV5-4
abundance: .
j_gene: TRBJ1-4
CDR3nt: TGTGCCAGCAGCGGCGCCCGGGACAGGGGAGAAAAACTGTTTTTT
CDR3aa: CASSGARDRGEKLFF

d_gene: .
v_gene: TRBV6-2/TRBV6-3
abundance: once
j_gene: TRBJ1-5
CDR3nt: TGTGCCAGCAGTTGGGGAGGACAGCCCCAGCATTTT
CDR3aa: CASSWGGQPQHF

d_gene: TRBD1
v_gene: TRBV18
abundance: once
j_gene: TRBJ1-2
CDR3nt: TGTGCCAGCTCACTAGGACAGGGGGGCGGCTATGGCTACACCTTC
CDR3aa: CASSLGQGGGYGYTF

d_gene: .
v_gene: TRBV5-1
abundance: .
j_gene: TRBJ2-1
CDR3nt: TGCGCCAGCAGCTCAGGGACTTTCAATGAGCAGTTCTTC
CDR3aa: CASSSGTFNEQFF

d_gene: .
v_gene: TRBV5-4
abundance: .
j_gene: TRBJ1-1
CDR3nt: TGTGCCAGCAGCTTGTCTGGGCCTGAAGCTTTCTTT
CDR3aa: CASSLSGPEAFF

d_gene: .
v_gene: TRBV5-6
abundance: .
j_gene: TRBJ2-7
CDR3nt: TGTGCCAGCAGCGCACAGGGCTACTCCTACGAGCAGTACTTC
CDR3aa: CASSAQGYSYEQYF

d_gene: .
v_gene: TRBV6-2/TRBV6-3
abundance: .
j_gene: TRBJ1-4
CDR3nt: TGTGCCAGCAGTTACTCGACGGGGGAGCCTAATGAAAAACTGTTTTTT
CDR3aa: CASSYSTGEPNEKLFF

d_gene: TRBD2
v_gene: TRBV5-4
abundance: .
j_gene: TRBJ2-1
CDR3nt: TGTGCCAGCGGCCAGGCGGGGGGGCTTCGCAATGAGCAGTTCTTC
CDR3aa: CASGQAGGLRNEQFF

d_gene: TRBD1
v_gene: TRBV4-2
abundance: .
j_gene: TRBJ2-7
CDR3nt: TGTGCCAGCAGCTATACAACCGGGACAGGGGTTTCCTACGAGCAGTACTTC
CDR3aa: CASSYTTGTGVSYEQYF

d_gene: .
v_gene: TRBV2
abundance: .
j_gene: TRBJ2-5
CDR3nt: TGTGCCAGCTCGAAAGGGATGGGGCAGCAAGAGACCCAGTACTTC
CDR3aa: CASSKGMGQQETQYF

d_gene: TRBD2
v_gene: TRBV5-1
abundance: .
j_gene: TRBJ2-2
CDR3nt: TGCGCCAGCAGCCCCCTGGTGGGGAGCGGGGGGGCCGCCGGGGAGCTGTTTTTT
CDR3aa: CASSPLVGSGGAAGELFF

d_gene: TRBD1
v_gene: TRBV5-1
abundance: .
j_gene: TRBJ2-5
CDR3nt: TGCGCCAGCAGCTTGGCCGGGACAGCCGCGGGAGAGACCCAGTACTTC
CDR3aa: CASSLAGTAAGETQYF

d_gene: .
v_gene: TRBV4-2
abundance: .
j_gene: TRBJ1-6
CDR3nt: TGTGCCAGCAGCCAAGATCCTGGAACAGGGTCGTATAATTCACCCCTCCACTTT
CDR3aa: CASSQDPGTGSYNSPLHF

d_gene: TRBD1
v_gene: TRBV7-2
abundance: .
j_gene: TRBJ1-2
CDR3nt: TGTGCCAGCAGCTTAGGGACAGGCGGTAACTATGGCTACACCTTC
CDR3aa: CASSLGTGGNYGYTF

d_gene: .
v_gene: TRBV9
abundance: .
j_gene: TRBJ2-3
CDR3nt: TGTGCCAGCAGCAATCGACAGAGCCGCACAGATACGCAGTATTTT
CDR3aa: CASSNRQSRTDTQYF

d_gene: TRBD1
v_gene: TRBV7-3
abundance: .
j_gene: TRBJ1-5
CDR3nt: TGTGCCAGCAGCCAGGACAGGGATAAGCCCCAGCATTTT
CDR3aa: CASSQDRDKPQHF

d_gene: TRBD1
v_gene: TRBV7-3
abundance: .
j_gene: TRBJ2-6
CDR3nt: TGTGCCAGCAGCCCTCCCGGGACAGGACTCTCTGGGGCCAACGTCCTGACTTTC
CDR3aa: CASSPPGTGLSGANVLTF

d_gene: .
v_gene: TRBV5-1
abundance: .
j_gene: TRBJ2-1
CDR3nt: TGCGCCAGCAGCTCCCAGAACAGTGAGCAGTTCTTC
CDR3aa: CASSSQNSEQFF

d_gene: TRBD2
v_gene: TRBV6-4
abundance: .
j_gene: TRBJ2-3
CDR3nt: TGTGCCAGCAGTCGACTAGCGGGTGGCACAGATACGCAGTATTTT
CDR3aa: CASSRLAGGTDTQYF

d_gene: .
v_gene: TRBV5-4
abundance: .
j_gene: TRBJ2-5
CDR3nt: TGTGCCAGCAGCCCAAGGCTGATACCGGGGCAAGAGACCCAGTACTTC
CDR3aa: CASSPRLIPGQETQYF

d_gene: TRBD1
v_gene: TRBV7-6
abundance: .
j_gene: TRBJ1-4
CDR3nt: TGTGCCAGCAGCTTAGCGAACAGGGGTTATGAAAAACTGTTTTTT
CDR3aa: CASSLANRGYEKLFF

d_gene: TRBD1
v_gene: TRBV5-1
abundance: .
j_gene: TRBJ1-4
CDR3nt: TGCGCCAGCAGCGACCGGACAGGGAGTGAAAAACTGTTTTTT
CDR3aa: CASSDRTGSEKLFF

d_gene: TRBD1
v_gene: TRBV5-6
abundance: .
j_gene: TRBJ2-1
CDR3nt: TGTGCCAGCAGCTCCGGGGACAGAGGCAATGAGCAGTTCTTC
CDR3aa: CASSSGDRGNEQFF

d_gene: .
v_gene: TRBV7-3
abundance: .
j_gene: TRBJ2-3
CDR3nt: TGTGCCAGCAGCATAACCCGCAGGGGAGACACAGATACGCAGTATTTT
CDR3aa: CASSITRRGDTDTQYF

d_gene: .
v_gene: TRBV10-3
abundance: .
j_gene: TRBJ2-7
CDR3nt: TGTGCCATCAGTGAGAACGGCTACGAGCAGTACTTC
CDR3aa: CAISENGYEQYF

d_gene: TRBD1
v_gene: TRBV9
abundance: .
j_gene: TRBJ1-2
CDR3nt: TGTGCCAGCAGCGGCGGACAGGGGCCCACTAACTATGGCTACACCTTC
CDR3aa: CASSGGQGPTNYGYTF

d_gene: TRBD2
v_gene: TRBV12-3/TRBV12-4
abundance: .
j_gene: TRBJ2-2
CDR3nt: TGTGCCAGCTCAATGGGGGGGACCGGGGAGCTGTTTTTT
CDR3aa: CASSMGGTGELFF

d_gene: TRBD2
v_gene: TRBV29-1
abundance: few
j_gene: TRBJ2-7
CDR3nt: TGCAGCGTTGCATCGGCGGGGGGGTCCTACGAGCAGTACTTC
CDR3aa: CSVASAGGSYEQYF

d_gene: .
v_gene: TRBV2
abundance: once
j_gene: TRBJ2-5
CDR3nt: TGTGCCAGCAGCATACGACTGGGCGGGGAGACCCAGTACTTC
CDR3aa: CASSIRLGGETQYF

d_gene: .
v_gene: TRBV24-1
abundance: few
j_gene: TRBJ2-7
CDR3nt: TGTGCCACCCAGGCTCGGGCGGGCCCCTACGAGCAGTACTTC
CDR3aa: CATQARAGPYEQYF

d_gene: .
v_gene: TRBV3-1/TRBV3-2
abundance: .
j_gene: TRBJ1-2
CDR3nt: TGTGCCAGCAGCCAAGGACTTTATAGTGGCTACACCTTC
CDR3aa: CASSQGLYSGYTF

d_gene: .
v_gene: TRBV6-2/TRBV6-3
abundance: few
j_gene: TRBJ2-2
CDR3nt: TGTGCCAGCAGTTACACCAGGGGAAGCACCGGGGAGCTGTTTTTT
CDR3aa: CASSYTRGSTGELFF